The 15 T cell receptor beta chains below all came from one sample that was sequenced in a study of T cell responses to AZD1222 COVID-19 vaccine. The table came from immunoSEQ multiplex PCR; TCRdb's copy has only in-frame clones and leaves some out. The sample has about 130,000 clones, around 89% seen once. Sequences were derived from peripheral blood, sampled on day 0 of AZD1222 vaccination. The receptors were gathered from an adult in good health.

The V gene is TRBV11-2, the J gene TRBJ2-5; D call uncertain. Germline V gene lookup returns CDR1 SGHAT and CDR2 FQNNGV. This CDR3 has 12 amino acids. Trimming cost V 5 bases and J 5 bases, with 9 bases left between them. DNA of the CDR3: TGTGCCAGCAGCCCCGTAGGGGAGACCCAGTACTTC. Translation gives CASSPVGETQYF. Drawing the rest from reference TRBV11-2 and TRBJ2-5, the complete variable domain is EAGVAQSPRYKIIEKRQSVAFWCNPISGHATLYWYQQILGQGPKLLIQFQNNGVVDDSQLPKDRFSAERLKGVDSTLKIQPAKLEDSAVYLCASSPVGETQYFGPGTRLLVL.

CDR3 nucleotide sequence: TGCAGTGCTAGAGGGCCATACGAGCAGTACTTC. Its protein is CSARGPYEQYF. The chain is built from TRBV20-1 and TRBJ2-7, with D uncertain. This CDR3 is built from 11 residues. V lost 1 base, J lost 4 bases, and 5 bases lay in between. Germline V gene data show CDR1 as DFQATT and CDR2 as SNEGSKA (reference sequence).

The chain employs TRBV12-3 or TRBV12-4 and TRBJ2-2, with a weak D call TRBD2 (6 bases). The CDR3 is made up of 13 amino acids. Trimming took off 4 bases at V and 7 bases at J, with 10 bases between the two ends. CDR3 region: CASSSWGGGELFF. Here the CDR3 DNA reads TGTGCCAGCAGTTCGTGGGGAGGCGGGGAGCTGTTTTTT.

The chain combines TRBV27 with TRBJ2-3; D gene unclear. This CDR3 has 14 amino acids. Between the trimmed V and J ends, which lost 1 base and 1 base, there was a span of 6 bases. Germline assignment: CDR1 MNHEY and CDR2 SMNVEV (reference sequence). CDR3 amino acids: CASSLYQGTDTQYF. In DNA, the CDR3 is TGTGCCAGCAGTTTATATCAGGGCACAGATACGCAGTATTTT.

V and J are TRBV7-2 and TRBJ1-5; 9 bases fit TRBD1. The germline V gene has CDR1 SGHTA and CDR2 FQGNSA. The CDR3 length is 14 residues. Trimming removed 5 bases from V and 4 bases from J; junction bases left unmatched: 3. The CDR3 DNA sequence: TGTGCCAGCAGCCAAGGACAGGGGAATCAGCCCCAGCATTTT. Protein sequence: CASSQGQGNQPQHF.

The DNA for the CDR3 is TGTGCCACCAGTGATGTCCGGGAAACTCCTCGCACAGATACGCAGTATTTT. Translation: CATSDVRETPRTDTQYF. The chain uses TRBV24-1 and TRBJ2-3, with a weak D call TRBD2 (5 bases). This CDR3 region has 17 residues. The germline CDR1 and CDR2 sequences are KGHDR and SFDVKD. The germline V and J ends were trimmed by 3 bases and 1 base, with 16 bases remaining between them.

This chain joins TRBV27 and TRBJ1-4; tentative D call: TRBD1 (5 bases). V was trimmed by 5 bases and J by 4 bases, leaving 14 bases between them. The germline V gene encodes CDR1 MNHEY and CDR2 SMNVEV (reference sequence). This CDR3 is 15 amino acids long. CDR3 bases: TGTGCCAGCAGTCCCCCGGGACGGATTAATGAAAAACTGTTTTTT. Translated, it gives CASSPPGRINEKLFF.

This chain links TRBV27 with TRBJ2-3; D is unclear. The CDR3 spans 12 residues. The ends were cut back, 3 bases at V and 2 bases at J, with 3 bases in the middle. Per germline, CDR1 MNHEY and CDR2 SMNVEV (reference sequence). DNA of the CDR3: TGTGCCAGCAGTTTGAACACAGATACGCAGTATTTT. The encoded protein is CASSLNTDTQYF.

The rearrangement links TRBV11-2 to TRBJ2-3; 9 bases fit TRBD2. Germline CDR1 SGHAT, CDR2 FQNNGV. The CDR3 has 15 residues. The J segment lost 5 bases and the V segment lost 3 bases, leaving 6 bases of the junction unmatched. This CDR3 is CASSFSGSLRDTQYF. In nucleotides, the CDR3 is TGTGCCAGCAGCTTTAGCGGGAGTTTACGAGATACGCAGTATTTT.

The chain recombines TRBV6-4 with TRBJ2-1, with unresolved D. V shed 8 bases and J shed 5 bases, with 10 bases lying between them. Germline V CDR1 and CDR2: MRHNA, SNTAGT. The CDR3 spans 12 residues. The CDR3 loop reads CASRGGHNEQFF. The CDR3 DNA is TGTGCCAGCCGAGGCGGACACAATGAGCAGTTCTTC.

The DNA of the CDR3 is TGTGCCAGCAGCCTTAGCGGACAGGGACCCTACGAGCAGTACTTC. Encoded protein: CASSLSGQGPYEQYF. The chain links TRBV7-9 to TRBJ2-7, with 8 bases fitting TRBD1. Per the germline V gene, CDR1 is SEHNR and CDR2 is FQNEAQ (reference sequence). V gave up 5 bases and J gave up 2 bases; unmatched junction bases: 8. The CDR3 totals 15 residues.

This chain links TRBV2 with TRBJ2-7, with 7 bases lining up with TRBD1. The CDR3 is made up of 14 amino acids. Germline V gives CDR1 SNHLY, CDR2 FYNNEI. With 4 bases clipped from V and 4 bases from J, the junction kept 7 bases outside the gene matches. As DNA, the CDR3 is TGTGCCAGCAGTGTTGAGACAGGGTTTTACGAGCAGTACTTC. This encodes CASSVETGFYEQYF. The entire variable domain, with the rest obtained from reference TRBV2 and TRBJ2-7, is as follows: EPEVTQTPSHQVTQMGQEVILRCVPISNHLYFYWYRQILGQKVEFLVSFYNNEISEKSEIFDDQFSVERPDGSNFTLKIRSTKLEDSAMYFCASSVETGFYEQYFGPGTRLTVT.

V and J are TRBV18 and TRBJ2-3, with 10 bases fitting TRBD2. The CDR3 spans 16 residues. The J segment lost 4 bases and the V segment lost 3 bases, leaving 7 bases of the junction unmatched. Per germline, CDR1 KGHSH and CDR2 LQKENI. In nucleotides, the CDR3 is TGTGCCAGCTCACCTCCGGGACTAGCGAAATCAGATACGCAGTATTTT. The encoded protein is CASSPPGLAKSDTQYF. Variable domain in full (rest from reference TRBV18 and TRBJ2-3): NAGVMQNPRHLVRRRGQEARLRCSPMKGHSHVYWYRQLPEEGLKFMVYLQKENIIDESGMPKERFSAEFPKEGPSILRIQQVVRGDSAAYFCASSPPGLAKSDTQYFGPGTRLTVL.

The chain couples TRBV7-2 to TRBJ1-1; no clear D gene. The CDR3 sequence is 13 residues long. V was shortened by 5 bases and J by 10 bases, with 17 bases between the two germline ends. In germline, CDR1 is SGHTA, CDR2 FQGNSA. The CDR3 is CASSPYPPWGAFF. The DNA for the CDR3 is TGTGCCAGCAGCCCATACCCCCCATGGGGAGCTTTCTTT. The complete variable domain, with remaining parts taken from reference TRBV7-2 and TRBJ1-1, reads GAGVSQSPSNKVTEKGKDVELRCDPISGHTALYWYRQSLGQGLEFLIYFQGNSAPDKSGLPSDRFSAERTGGSVSTLTIQRTQQEDSAVYLCASSPYPPWGAFFGQGTRLTVV.

The genes are TRBV29-1 and TRBJ2-7; TRBD1 matches at 7 bases. The junction had 10 bases not matched to a gene; V was cut back by 2 bases and J by 6 bases. Germline V CDR1 and CDR2: SQVTM, ANQGSEA. The CDR3 spans 14 residues. The CDR3 loop reads CSVETTGTGSEQYF. CDR3 nucleotide sequence: TGCAGCGTTGAAACGACAGGGACCGGCTCCGAGCAGTACTTC.